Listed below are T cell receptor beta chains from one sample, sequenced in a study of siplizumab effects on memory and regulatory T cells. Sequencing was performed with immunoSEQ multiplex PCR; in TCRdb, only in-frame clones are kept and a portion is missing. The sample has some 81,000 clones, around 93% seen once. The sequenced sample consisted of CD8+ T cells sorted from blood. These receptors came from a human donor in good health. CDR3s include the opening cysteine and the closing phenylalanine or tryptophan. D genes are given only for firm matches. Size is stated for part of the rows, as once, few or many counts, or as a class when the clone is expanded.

cdr3_nt: TGCGCCAGCAGTCGCGGACAGGGGGTAGAGACCCAGTACTTC; cdr3_aa: CASSRGQGVETQYF; clone_size: -; d_call: TRBD1; v_call: TRBV5-1; j_call: TRBJ2-5; cdr3_length: 14
cdr3_nt: TGTGCCAGCAAAACAGACAGCACAGATACGCAGTATTTT; cdr3_aa: CASKTDSTDTQYF; clone_size: -; d_call: -; v_call: TRBV25-1; j_call: TRBJ2-3; cdr3_length: 13
cdr3_nt: TGTGCCAGTAGTATAGGTAGCGGGAGTTCCTCCTACGAGCAGTACTTC; cdr3_aa: CASSIGSGSSSYEQYF; clone_size: -; d_call: TRBD2; v_call: TRBV19; j_call: TRBJ2-7; cdr3_length: 16
cdr3_nt: TGTGCCAGCAGTTTCCGCTCAGGGTTAGAGCAGTACTTC; cdr3_aa: CASSFRSGLEQYF; clone_size: -; d_call: -; v_call: TRBV28; j_call: TRBJ2-7; cdr3_length: 13
cdr3_nt: TGTGCCAGCAGCCACGGGACAGGGAAACAAGAGACCCAGTACTTC; cdr3_aa: CASSHGTGKQETQYF; clone_size: -; d_call: TRBD1; v_call: TRBV7-9; j_call: TRBJ2-5; cdr3_length: 15
cdr3_nt: TGTGCCAGCAGCTTAGGCCCCATGAACACTGAAGCTTTCTTT; cdr3_aa: CASSLGPMNTEAFF; clone_size: -; d_call: -; v_call: TRBV5-6; j_call: TRBJ1-1; cdr3_length: 14
cdr3_nt: TGTGCCAGTAGGGGGGGACGTTCCGAGCAGTACTTC; cdr3_aa: CASRGGRSEQYF; clone_size: -; d_call: -; v_call: TRBV19; j_call: TRBJ2-7; cdr3_length: 12
cdr3_nt: TGCAGCGTTGAAGATAAGGGGACGGCTAGTGTCTATGGCTACACCTTC; cdr3_aa: CSVEDKGTASVYGYTF; clone_size: -; d_call: -; v_call: TRBV29-1; j_call: TRBJ1-2; cdr3_length: 16
cdr3_nt: TGTGCCAGCAGCTTAACCGGAAGCTCCTACAATGAGCAGTTCTTC; cdr3_aa: CASSLTGSSYNEQFF; clone_size: -; d_call: -; v_call: TRBV7-9; j_call: TRBJ2-1; cdr3_length: 15
cdr3_nt: TGTGCCAGCAGCCAACGTACAGGTGACCAAGAGACCCAGTACTTC; cdr3_aa: CASSQRTGDQETQYF; clone_size: -; d_call: -; v_call: TRBV7-3; j_call: TRBJ2-5; cdr3_length: 15
cdr3_nt: TGTGCCAGCAGCTTAGGCTCTAGCGGGAGCTTCGGGGAGCTGTTTTTT; cdr3_aa: CASSLGSSGSFGELFF; clone_size: -; d_call: TRBD2; v_call: TRBV13; j_call: TRBJ2-2; cdr3_length: 16
cdr3_nt: TGTGCCAGCAGATCCGGGGTCCCTGGAAACACCATATATTTT; cdr3_aa: CASRSGVPGNTIYF; clone_size: -; d_call: -; v_call: TRBV6-6; j_call: TRBJ1-3; cdr3_length: 14
cdr3_nt: TGTGCTAGCAGCTTAGGGGGACTAGGGACCTACAATGAGCAGTTCTTC; cdr3_aa: CASSLGGLGTYNEQFF; clone_size: -; d_call: TRBD2; v_call: TRBV7-7; j_call: TRBJ2-1; cdr3_length: 16
cdr3_nt: TGCGCCAGCAGCCAAGTCTATGAAAAACTGTTTTTT; cdr3_aa: CASSQVYEKLFF; clone_size: few; d_call: -; v_call: TRBV4-1; j_call: TRBJ1-4; cdr3_length: 12
cdr3_nt: TGTGCCAGCAGCCCCGGAATAGGGCTGGGGCACGAGCAGTACTTC; cdr3_aa: CASSPGIGLGHEQYF; clone_size: -; d_call: -; v_call: TRBV7-8; j_call: TRBJ2-7; cdr3_length: 15
cdr3_nt: TGTGCCAGCAGCTGGGGGACAGGGGGCACAGATACGCAGTATTTT; cdr3_aa: CASSWGTGGTDTQYF; clone_size: -; d_call: TRBD1; v_call: TRBV7-2; j_call: TRBJ2-3; cdr3_length: 15
cdr3_nt: TGCGCCAGCAGCCAAGCCGGGACCGACAATGAGCAGTTCTTC; cdr3_aa: CASSQAGTDNEQFF; clone_size: once; d_call: -; v_call: TRBV4-1; j_call: TRBJ2-1; cdr3_length: 14
cdr3_nt: TGTGCCAGCAGCTGGCCAGGGGTTAATGAAAAACTGTTTTTT; cdr3_aa: CASSWPGVNEKLFF; clone_size: -; d_call: -; v_call: TRBV7-3; j_call: TRBJ1-4; cdr3_length: 14
cdr3_nt: TGTGCCAGCAGTTACTCGTCGGGGGCCTACGAGCAGTACTTC; cdr3_aa: CASSYSSGAYEQYF; clone_size: -; d_call: -; v_call: TRBV6-5; j_call: TRBJ2-7; cdr3_length: 14
cdr3_nt: TGCGCCAGCAGCCAAGAATTGAGAGGGGGCGGAACCCCCTACGAGCAGTACTTC; cdr3_aa: CASSQELRGGGTPYEQYF; clone_size: -; d_call: TRBD1; v_call: TRBV4-1; j_call: TRBJ2-7; cdr3_length: 18
cdr3_nt: TGTGCCAGCAGCCCCGGAGGGAGCAATCAGCCCCAGCATTTT; cdr3_aa: CASSPGGSNQPQHF; clone_size: few; d_call: -; v_call: TRBV6-5; j_call: TRBJ1-5; cdr3_length: 14
cdr3_nt: TGTGCCAGCTCTACGGCGGGGTCAGGGGCAGATACGCAGTATTTT; cdr3_aa: CASSTAGSGADTQYF; clone_size: -; d_call: -; v_call: TRBV7-3; j_call: TRBJ2-3; cdr3_length: 15
cdr3_nt: TGTGCCAGCAGCCGGGGCAGCAGCACAGATACGCAGTATTTT; cdr3_aa: CASSRGSSTDTQYF; clone_size: -; d_call: -; v_call: TRBV9; j_call: TRBJ2-3; cdr3_length: 14
cdr3_nt: TGTGCCAGCAGCTTAGGTGTCGGCTCCTACGAGCAGTACTTC; cdr3_aa: CASSLGVGSYEQYF; clone_size: -; d_call: -; v_call: TRBV11-2; j_call: TRBJ2-7; cdr3_length: 14
cdr3_nt: TGTGCCAGCAGCGGGGGGGTCAATAGCAATCAGCCCCAGCATTTT; cdr3_aa: CASSGGVNSNQPQHF; clone_size: -; d_call: -; v_call: TRBV5-6; j_call: TRBJ1-5; cdr3_length: 15
cdr3_nt: TGTGCCAGCAGGATGACGTGGGACTTACTCTCCAGTGAGCAGTTCTTC; cdr3_aa: CASRMTWDLLSSEQFF; clone_size: -; d_call: -; v_call: TRBV7-2; j_call: TRBJ2-1; cdr3_length: 16
cdr3_nt: TGTGCCAGCAGTGCCTATTACGGGGGGACCTACGAGCAGTACTTC; cdr3_aa: CASSAYYGGTYEQYF; clone_size: -; d_call: TRBD2; v_call: TRBV6-4; j_call: TRBJ2-7; cdr3_length: 15
cdr3_nt: TGTGCCAGCAGCGAACTTAGGTCCTACAATGAGCAGTTCTTC; cdr3_aa: CASSELRSYNEQFF; clone_size: -; d_call: -; v_call: TRBV6-5; j_call: TRBJ2-1; cdr3_length: 14
cdr3_nt: TGCGCCACCTCCCAGGTAACTGGGGCCAACGTCCTGACTTTC; cdr3_aa: CATSQVTGANVLTF; clone_size: -; d_call: -; v_call: TRBV4-1; j_call: TRBJ2-6; cdr3_length: 14
cdr3_nt: TGTGCCAGCAGTTTGAGGGAGGGCCCCTACGAGCAGTACTTC; cdr3_aa: CASSLREGPYEQYF; clone_size: -; d_call: TRBD2; v_call: TRBV28; j_call: TRBJ2-7; cdr3_length: 14
cdr3_nt: TGTGCCATCACTGCTCCGGGACTAGGGAATGAGCAGTTCTTC; cdr3_aa: CAITAPGLGNEQFF; clone_size: -; d_call: TRBD2; v_call: TRBV10-3; j_call: TRBJ2-1; cdr3_length: 14
cdr3_nt: TGTGCCAGCAGCTTAGTGAGCACAATTATCTTGGGCAGAGCTAACTATGGCTACACCTTC; cdr3_aa: CASSLVSTIILGRANYGYTF; clone_size: -; d_call: -; v_call: TRBV7-8; j_call: TRBJ1-2; cdr3_length: 20
cdr3_nt: TGTGCCAGCAGCTCGTTTGGGACTAGCGGGAGTGGAGATACGCAGTATTTT; cdr3_aa: CASSSFGTSGSGDTQYF; clone_size: -; d_call: TRBD2; v_call: TRBV7-6; j_call: TRBJ2-3; cdr3_length: 17
cdr3_nt: TGCGCCAGCAGCTTGGGGTCCCCAGATACGCAGTATTTT; cdr3_aa: CASSLGSPDTQYF; clone_size: -; d_call: -; v_call: TRBV5-1; j_call: TRBJ2-3; cdr3_length: 13
cdr3_nt: TGTGCCAGTAGCCAAGGCCCCGGCGATAGCGGGAGGGAGCAGTACTTC; cdr3_aa: CASSQGPGDSGREQYF; clone_size: -; d_call: TRBD2; v_call: TRBV14; j_call: TRBJ2-7; cdr3_length: 16
cdr3_nt: TGTGCCAGCAGCCGCCAAAACAGGGGGCCAGACCTTAACTATGGCTACACCTTC; cdr3_aa: CASSRQNRGPDLNYGYTF; clone_size: -; d_call: TRBD1; v_call: TRBV4-2; j_call: TRBJ1-2; cdr3_length: 18
cdr3_nt: TGTGCCAGCACCCCCACCCGGGGACAGGGGTCTGGCTACACCTTC; cdr3_aa: CASTPTRGQGSGYTF; clone_size: -; d_call: TRBD1; v_call: TRBV5-4; j_call: TRBJ1-2; cdr3_length: 15
cdr3_nt: TGTGCCAGTAGTGCGGACGGTTTGAACACTGAAGCTTTCTTT; cdr3_aa: CASSADGLNTEAFF; clone_size: -; d_call: -; v_call: TRBV19; j_call: TRBJ1-1; cdr3_length: 14
cdr3_nt: TGTGCCAGCAGCTTGACTAGCGGGAGTAGGACAGATACGCAGTATTTT; cdr3_aa: CASSLTSGSRTDTQYF; clone_size: once; d_call: TRBD2; v_call: TRBV7-8; j_call: TRBJ2-3; cdr3_length: 16